Included here is one T cell receptor beta chain sequence, with context. The table lists this clone with many counts. No cognate antigen has been identified for it. The read terminates 3 residues ahead of where the CDR3 ends, so the germline J gene completes it. This entry is derived from a study of T cell clonality in common variable immunodeficiency (dated by TCRdb to between 2015 and 2016). The paper's findings and limits, for the study overall: It was noted by the authors that sequencing of the repertoires of T cell subpopulations would be needed to clarify the cause of the increased clonality in CVID. Compared with healthy controls, CVID subjects showed increased TCRbeta clonality (t-test p = 0.018), a feature most characteristic of about a third of subjects. Reportedly, TCRbeta sequences from CVID had fewer deletions and N-nucleotide insertions, and highly modified clones with 13 or more V deletions were absent from CVID. Although equal DNA input was used, an average of approximately 82,000 unique sequences per sample was obtained for controls, compared with approximately 30,000 for CVID samples. Fewer TCRbeta clones were shared among CVID subjects than among healthy controls (p < 0.0001). Patient heterogeneity within the CVID cohort put limits on correlating repertoire features with clinical complications.

From a lookup of the germline V gene, CDR1 and CDR2 are MNHEY and SVGEGT. The trim is 7 bases for V and 5 bases for J, with a gap of 14 bases between the germline ends. The CDR3 contains 13 residues, cysteine and phenylalanine counted. The DNA covers only part of the CDR3, 30 bases in frame from base 1. For sequencing input, CVID and control samples contributed equivalent amounts of genomic DNA. For every sample, a 60 bp segment covering the rearranged TCRbeta CDR3 region was amplified and then sequenced. TCRbeta amplification used the immunoSEQ assay, a bias-corrected multiplex PCR with high-throughput sequencing. Regarding the original processing steps: Every unique nucleotide sequence was considered a clone and was annotated with V, D and J genes, copy number and frequency. Sequences were labeled productive if in frame, and non-productive if out of frame or containing stop codons. As previously described, clonality was computed from Shannon's entropy. The predicted amino acid sequences of productive clones were used to derive mean CDR3 Kyte-Doolittle hydropathy. Using the R hclust function, scaled V gene usage was clustered hierarchically with Manhattan distance and complete linkage. To assess clone sharing by CDR3 amino acid sequence, 12 repertoires per group were resampled over 100 rounds. The repertoires were searched for 55 to 75 published EBV-specific TCRbeta sequences and about 240 published CMV-specific TCRbeta sequences. After two CVID samples that produced fewer than 10,000 sequences were dropped from the analysis, 45 or so CVID repertoires remained. TCRdb retrieved this table from immuneACCESS and kept in-frame rearrangements only. Not all clones are present; in checked studies, unresolved V genes account for under half, and no reason is known for the remainder. V and J calls and clone size follow that table, whereas D and trimming were derived from the DNA. This sample is represented by 40,000 to 50,000 clones, with no singletons among them. The ten top clones hold about 6.5% of the sample.

Predominantly Caucasian heritage was noted among both the CVID patients and the healthy controls. Heparinized peripheral whole blood samples of about 5 to 8 ml were collected from each donor. TCRbeta CDR3 repertoires were sequenced from genomic DNA of adults with common variable immune deficiency (CVID) and healthy adult controls. The control group was made up of approximately 22 healthy adult volunteers (10 male and about twelve female) whose ages ranged from roughly 23 to 70 years, with a mean age of approximately 35. Diluted blood was density-centrifuged over Hypaque 1077 or Ficoll-Paque to isolate peripheral blood mononuclear cells. Genomic DNA was extracted from unsorted mononuclear cells by Qiagen column purification or by a centrifugation-based method.

Sample: peripheral blood mononuclear cells. The sequence derives from a person between 18 and 70 years old in good health. The chain uses TRBV6-2 or TRBV6-3 and TRBJ1-1; the best D guess is TRBD1, with 6 bases matching. Incomplete CDR3 DNA: TGTGCCAGCACCAAGGGGGATTGGACTGAA. Its protein is CASTKGDWTE. The CDR3 as a whole reads CASTKGDWTEAFF.